The clone carrying this TCR beta chain was found once. In germline, CDR1 is LNHDA, CDR2 SQIVND (reference sequence). Between the trimmed V and J ends, which lost 4 bases and 7 bases, there was a span of 9 bases. This CDR3 is built from 12 residues. Random hexamers were used to reverse transcribe the RNA input (0.5 to 1 ug). An immunoSEQ multiplex PCR amplified TCR beta CDR3 over 54 Vbeta and 13 Jbeta. TCRdb reprocessed the immunoSEQ multiplex PCR reads via MiXCR and lists one record per CDR3 protein. The top ten clones hold around 0.093% of a sample with 150,000 to 200,000 distinct CDR3 sequences, approximately 96% of them seen once. The source of the sample is a study of CD8 T cells in Susac syndrome. TCR beta was sequenced from blood CD8+ and CD4+ T cells.

J is TRBJ2-3 and V is TRBV19; the D is unclear. This sequence was found in a human donor with multiple sclerosis. The sequencing input was CD4+ T cells from PBMCs. CDR3 sequence (DNA): TGTGCCAGTAGTACACGCGAGAATACGCAGTATTTT. This gives the protein CASSTRENTQYF.